Described below is a single TCR beta chain sequence and its context. What it binds is unknown. TCRdb's copy holds only in-frame clones and misses some; the assay was immunoSEQ multiplex PCR. The sample comprises under 8,500 clones, about 80% of which are singletons, and approximately 16% rests with the top ten. Trimming pared 11 bases from V and 3 bases from J, leaving 13 bases between. This CDR3 has 12 residues. Germline V lookup: CDR1 SNHLY, CDR2 FYNNEI. This sample was included in a study of OX40 agonist ivuxolimab in advanced cancers. Turning to the study itself: Enrollees could have had prior anti-PD-1, anti-PD-L1 or anti-CTLA-4 therapy, which 40% to 45% had received. Three patients showed partial responses: one hepatocellular carcinoma and two cutaneous melanoma cases. Whole-study findings and limits: Among patients with partial responses at 0.1-3.0 mg/kg, clonal expansion was among the lowest. More expanded clones were seen, on average, in CD8+ T cells than in CD4+.

V is TRBV2 and J is TRBJ1-1, with D perhaps TRBD1 (6 bases). The material sequenced was CD4+ or CD8+ T cells sorted from blood, taken in a trial of the OX40 agonist ivuxolimab. The sequence was collected from an adult with an advanced solid tumor such as melanoma, head and neck, liver or kidney cancer. The DNA of the CDR3 is TGTGCCGTCCTCACAGGGTACACTGAAGCTTTCTTT. Its protein product is CAVLTGYTEAFF.